This TCR beta chain was found in a study of CD4 T cells in relation to SARS-CoV-2 and coronaviruses. Study-level information: The negative reference was HIV-1 Nef peptide pool or peptide-free culture.

Before the COVID-19 pandemic, during about 2010-2018, CD4+ T cells were taken from unexposed donors. The cells were cultured for under 13 days before CD4+ T cells were isolated. Testing used SARS-CoV-2 S/N and four cold-coronavirus spikes on unexposed-donor CD4+ T cells, cells permitting. Each well had approximately 2.2 million PBMCs in approximately 5% human AB serum with IL-2. On days 3 and 7, cultures got half fresh IL-2 medium. In the case of this clone: Its antigen is not known.

This table comes from immunoSEQ multiplex PCR, and its TCRdb copy is limited to in-frame clones, with some not included. The sample carries 10,000 or so clones, around 80% recorded once. CDR1 and CDR2 from the germline V gene are SGHVS and FNYEAQ. The V segment lost 5 bases and the J segment 3 bases; nucleotides outside the gene matches: 17. The CDR3 loop spans 18 amino acids. The sequence derives from a human donor in good health. Specimen: CD4+ T cells from PBMCs, cultured in vitro. The V gene is TRBV7-6, the J gene TRBJ1-1, with 8 nucleotides matching TRBD1. The DNA for the CDR3 is TGTGCCAGCAGCCAGAGATTCGCATACAGGGGGACGGACACTGAAGCTTTCTTT. Its translation: CASSQRFAYRGTDTEAFF.